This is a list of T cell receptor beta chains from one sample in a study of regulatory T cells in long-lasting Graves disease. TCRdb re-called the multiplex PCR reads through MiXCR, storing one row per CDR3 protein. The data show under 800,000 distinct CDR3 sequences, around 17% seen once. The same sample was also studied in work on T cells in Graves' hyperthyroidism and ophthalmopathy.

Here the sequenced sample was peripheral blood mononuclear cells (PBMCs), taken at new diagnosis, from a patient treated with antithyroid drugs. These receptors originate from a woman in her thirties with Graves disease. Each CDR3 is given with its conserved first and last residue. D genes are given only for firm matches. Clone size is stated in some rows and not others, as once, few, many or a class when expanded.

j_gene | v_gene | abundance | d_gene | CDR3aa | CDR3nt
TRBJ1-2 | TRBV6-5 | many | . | CASSSPGRVDYGYTF | TGTGCCAGCAGTTCCCCGGGCAGGGTGGACTATGGCTACACCTTC
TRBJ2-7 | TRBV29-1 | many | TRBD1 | CSVKEHGQGDYEQYF | TGCAGCGTAAAGGAACACGGACAGGGCGACTACGAGCAGTACTTC
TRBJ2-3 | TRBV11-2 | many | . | CASSLGLVFTDTQYF | TGTGCCAGCAGCTTAGGGCTGGTATTCACAGATACGCAGTATTTT
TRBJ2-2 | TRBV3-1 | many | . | CASSQEVADTGELFF | TGTGCCAGCAGCCAAGAAGTAGCGGACACCGGGGAGCTGTTTTTT
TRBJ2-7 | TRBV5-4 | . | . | CASSPPGRIGSYEQYF | TGTGCCAGCAGCCCGCCGGGGAGGATCGGCTCCTACGAGCAGTACTTC
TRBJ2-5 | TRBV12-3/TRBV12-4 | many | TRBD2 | CASGGGGETQYF | TGTGCCAGCGGCGGGGGGGGAGAGACCCAGTACTTC
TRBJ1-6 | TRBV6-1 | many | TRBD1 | CASSTDREGYNSPLHF | TGTGCCAGCAGTACGGACAGGGAGGGATATAATTCACCCCTCCACTTT
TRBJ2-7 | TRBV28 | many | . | CASSFRVSPYEQYF | TGTGCCAGCAGTTTTAGGGTCTCTCCCTACGAGCAGTACTTC
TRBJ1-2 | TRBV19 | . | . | CASSGRVPSPNYGYTF | TGTGCCAGTAGTGGCAGGGTCCCATCTCCTAACTATGGCTACACCTTC
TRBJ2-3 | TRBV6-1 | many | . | CASSTKAGTDTQYF | TGTGCCAGCAGTACGAAAGCGGGCACAGATACGCAGTATTTT
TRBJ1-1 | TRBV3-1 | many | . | CASSRQQGNTEAFF | TGTGCCAGCAGCCGTCAACAGGGGAACACTGAAGCTTTCTTT
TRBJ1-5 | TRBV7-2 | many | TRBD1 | CASSNGQGMAQPQHF | TGTGCCAGCAGCAACGGACAGGGGATGGCTCAGCCCCAGCATTTT
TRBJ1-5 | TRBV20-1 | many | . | CSAFDWGSNQPQHF | TGCAGTGCTTTCGACTGGGGAAGCAATCAGCCCCAGCATTTT
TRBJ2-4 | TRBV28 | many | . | CASSSQGGINIQYF | TGTGCCAGCAGTTCCCAGGGGGGCATCAACATTCAGTACTTC
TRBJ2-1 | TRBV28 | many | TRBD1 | CASEGASPNEQFF | TGTGCCAGCGAGGGGGCGTCACCCAATGAGCAGTTCTTC
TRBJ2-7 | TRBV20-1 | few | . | CSARIYRGGGGEQYF | TGCAGTGCTAGAATATACAGAGGAGGAGGGGGCGAGCAGTACTTC
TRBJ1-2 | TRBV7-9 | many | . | CASSYGQLLGYTF | TGTGCCAGCAGCTACGGACAGCTCCTCGGCTACACCTTC
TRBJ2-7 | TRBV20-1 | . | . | CSAPSPHEQYF | TGCAGTGCCCCCTCCCCCCACGAGCAGTACTTC
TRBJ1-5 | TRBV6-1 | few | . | CASNQNQPQHF | TGTGCCAGCAATCAAAATCAGCCCCAGCATTTT
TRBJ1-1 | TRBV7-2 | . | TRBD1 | CASSLVPGTGAEAFF | TGTGCCAGCAGCTTAGTCCCGGGGACAGGGGCCGAAGCTTTCTTT
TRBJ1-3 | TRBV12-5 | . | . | CASGLAIGGLSSGNTIYF | TGTGCTAGTGGTTTGGCAATCGGGGGGCTGAGCTCTGGAAACACCATATATTTT
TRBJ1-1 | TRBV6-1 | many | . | CASSEFHSQRASEAFF | TGTGCCAGCAGTGAATTTCACAGCCAGCGAGCTTCTGAAGCTTTCTTT
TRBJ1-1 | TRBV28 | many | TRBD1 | CASSRTGGSTEAFF | TGTGCCAGCAGTCGAACAGGGGGGAGCACTGAAGCTTTCTTT
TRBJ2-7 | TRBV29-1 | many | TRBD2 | CSVRTSGAHSYEQYF | TGCAGCGTCAGGACTAGCGGGGCCCACTCCTACGAGCAGTACTTC
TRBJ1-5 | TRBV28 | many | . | CASSRTGASNQPQHF | TGTGCCAGCAGCCGTACAGGAGCCAGCAATCAGCCCCAGCATTTT